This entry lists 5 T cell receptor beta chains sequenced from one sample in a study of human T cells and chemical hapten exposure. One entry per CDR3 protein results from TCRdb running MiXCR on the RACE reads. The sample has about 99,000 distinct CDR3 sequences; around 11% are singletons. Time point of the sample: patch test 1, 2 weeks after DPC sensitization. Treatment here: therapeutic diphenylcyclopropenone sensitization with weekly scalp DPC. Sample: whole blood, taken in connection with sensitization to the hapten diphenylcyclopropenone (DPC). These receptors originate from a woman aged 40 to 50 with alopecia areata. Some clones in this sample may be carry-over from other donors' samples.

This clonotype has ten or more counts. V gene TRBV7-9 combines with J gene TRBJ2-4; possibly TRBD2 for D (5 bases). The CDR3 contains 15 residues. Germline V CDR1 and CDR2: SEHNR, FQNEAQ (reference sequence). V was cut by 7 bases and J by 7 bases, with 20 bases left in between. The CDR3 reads CASNIARGPGNIQYF. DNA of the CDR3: TGTGCCAGCAACATAGCGAGAGGGCCGGGGAACATTCAGTACTTC.

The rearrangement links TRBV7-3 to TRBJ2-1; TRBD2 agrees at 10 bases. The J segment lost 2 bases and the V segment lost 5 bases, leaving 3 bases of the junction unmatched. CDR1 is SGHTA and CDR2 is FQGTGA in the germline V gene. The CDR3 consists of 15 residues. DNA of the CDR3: TGTGCCAGCAGCGGGACTAGCGCTACCTACAATGAGCAGTTCTTC. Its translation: CASSGTSATYNEQFF.

CDR3 DNA sequence: TGCAGTGCTGGAGCGGGGCCGAATGAAAAACTGTTTTTT. This gives the protein CSAGAGPNEKLFF. The V gene is TRBV20-1, the J gene TRBJ1-4; possible D gene TRBD1, 5 bases. The germline gives CDR1 DFQATT, CDR2 SNEGSKA (reference sequence). Deletions cut 5 bases from V and 5 bases from J, with 12 bases between. The CDR3 contains 13 residues.

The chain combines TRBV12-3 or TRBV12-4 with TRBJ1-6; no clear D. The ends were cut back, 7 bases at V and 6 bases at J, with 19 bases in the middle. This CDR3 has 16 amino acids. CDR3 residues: CASKSDSGSANSPLHF. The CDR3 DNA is TGTGCCAGCAAATCTGATTCGGGGTCGGCTAATTCACCCCTCCACTTT.

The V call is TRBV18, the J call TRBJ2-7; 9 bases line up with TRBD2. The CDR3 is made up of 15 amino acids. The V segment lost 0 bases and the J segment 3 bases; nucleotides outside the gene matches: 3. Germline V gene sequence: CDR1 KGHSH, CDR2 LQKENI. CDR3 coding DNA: TGTGCCAGCTCACCACCGTTGCGGGGGGGCTACGAGCAGTACTTC. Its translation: CASSPPLRGGYEQYF.